This T cell receptor beta chain came from a study of low-dose radiotherapy and immunotherapy resistance in tumors. Study in general: The fractionation for Cohort 1 was 0.5 Gy per fraction every 2 weeks, totaling 6.5 Gy.

This CDR3 has 15 amino acids. Per the germline V gene, CDR1 is SGHRS and CDR2 is YFSETQ. V lost 4 bases and J lost 8, with 18 bases in between. Indicated time point: after trial treatment. Specified treatment: LDRT plus nivolumab, ipilimumab, low-dose cyclophosphamide and aspirin (RACIN trial). Patients who could take part had advanced solid tumors with no tumor-infiltrating lymphocytes. Primers used for first-strand cDNA, a TRAV- and TRBV-specific set, covered both alpha and beta chains. A constant-region primer paired with the V-primer adapter amplified TCRs over about 19 PCR cycles. MiXCR, applied by TCRdb to the reads, yields one record per CDR3 protein. This sample carries tens of thousands of distinct CDR3 sequences, less than 25% of them seen once, and the ten largest clones take around 13%.

Sequenced here: PBMCs, sampled after low-dose radiotherapy plus immunotherapy. The J gene is TRBJ1-4, the V gene TRBV5-1; D not resolved. The receptor was derived from a female donor with ovarian cancer. The CDR3 protein is CASSPLRQEAEKLFF. The CDR3 region has the DNA TGCGCCAGCAGCCCCCTCCGGCAGGAAGCGGAAAAACTGTTTTTT.